This T cell receptor (beta chain) was captured by sequencing in a study of T cell responses to AZD1222 COVID-19 vaccine. Comments on this clone: Antigen: not known.

CDR1 and CDR2 from the germline V gene are SGHDT and YYEEEE. J gave up 2 bases and V 3 bases, and 5 bases lay outside the gene matches. This CDR3 region has 17 residues. Sequenced by immunoSEQ multiplex PCR; TCRdb stores in-frame clones only, minus some. The table records 150,000 to 200,000 clones, 94% of them present only once. The study's findings and limits: The donors showed a predominance of white British ancestry and of females, with possible underestimation of clonal diversity.

Sequenced here: peripheral blood, sampled on day 0 of AZD1222 vaccination. This chain joins TRBV5-6 and TRBJ2-3; TRBD2 matches 14 bases. The TCR sequence derives from an adult in good health. In DNA form, the CDR3 reads TGTGCCAGCAGCTCGGGACTAGCGGGAGTAGTCACAGATACGCAGTATTTT. This encodes CASSSGLAGVVTDTQYF.